These 19 T cell receptor beta chains share one sample of origin, sequenced in a study of cytomegalovirus exposure and HLA in healthy donors. The PCR made use of 60 Vbeta and 13 Jbeta primers. Libraries were prepared by immunoSEQ multiplex PCR; TCRdb keeps only in-frame clonotypes and omits some of them. The profile shows approximately 74,000 clones, around four fifths of them singletons. The sequenced sample consisted of PBMCs. The receptors originated from a man aged 40-49 years in good health and CMV-seronegative.

This chain connects TRBV4-1 to TRBJ2-2; 12 nucleotides agree with TRBD2. V was pared by 4 bases and J by 3 bases, with 3 bases of the junction left unmatched. The V gene's germline CDR1 is MGHRA and CDR2 YSYEKL. This CDR3 has 16 amino acids. The CDR3 DNA reads as TGCGCCAGCAGCCCCACTAGCGGGAGGCACACCGGGGAGCTGTTTTTT. It specifies CASSPTSGRHTGELFF.

V gene TRBV6-5 combines with J gene TRBJ1-2, with no clear D. The CDR3 is 15 residues long. V was pared by 0 bases and J by 4 bases, with 12 bases between. Germline V gene sequence: CDR1 MNHEY, CDR2 SVGAGI. CDR3 in DNA: TGTGCCAGCAGTTACTCAGGGAGGGCGGGCTATGGCTACACCTTC. It codes for CASSYSGRAGYGYTF.

This clone was seen a handful of times. This chain connects TRBV5-6 to TRBJ1-1; TRBD1 might be the D (6 bases). Deletions cut 3 bases from V and 1 base from J, with 7 bases between. Germline CDR1 and CDR2: SGHDT and YYEEEE. This CDR3 has 13 amino acids. DNA for the CDR3: TGTGCCAGCAGCTGGGGACAGAACACTGAAGCTTTCTTT. Encoded protein: CASSWGQNTEAFF.

The chain uses TRBV9 and TRBJ1-6; 9 nucleotides align to TRBD1. The length of the CDR3 is 17 residues. The ends lost 4 bases at V and 4 bases at J; junction bases unmatched: 9. Germline CDR1 reads SGDLS; CDR2 reads YYNGEE. This CDR3 reads CASSSGGQGWYNSPLHF. CDR3 DNA: TGTGCCAGCAGCTCTGGAGGACAGGGGTGGTATAATTCACCCCTCCACTTT.

The chain combines TRBV2 with TRBJ2-5; 9 bases fit TRBD1. The V gene's germline CDR1 is SNHLY and CDR2 FYNNEI. Losses at the gene ends were 5 bases for V and 6 bases for J; bases not matched to a gene: 10. This CDR3 has 15 residues. The CDR3 here is CASSPTGGRGQTQYF. The CDR3 nucleotides read TGTGCCAGCAGTCCCACAGGGGGCAGGGGGCAGACCCAGTACTTC.

The chain recombines TRBV23-1 with TRBJ2-1, with D perhaps TRBD1 (6 bases). TRBV23-1 is an open reading frame whose function is uncertain. This CDR3 has 14 residues. V lost 3 bases and J 8 bases, leaving 14 bases between the germline ends. The CDR3 loop is CASSQAGDFYEQFF. The CDR3 nucleotides are TGCGCCAGCAGTCAGGCAGGGGATTTTTATGAGCAGTTCTTC.

In nucleotides, the CDR3 is TGTGCCAGCAGCCAACCCGGAGATTACGAGCAGTACTTC. As protein: CASSQPGDYEQYF. The chain is built from TRBV11-2 and TRBJ2-7; D gene unclear. The length of the CDR3 is 13 residues. The germline V gene encodes CDR1 SGHAT and CDR2 FQNNGV. Trimming pared 5 bases from V and 4 bases from J, leaving 12 bases between.

The gene calls are TRBV5-5 and TRBJ1-4; 7 nucleotides agree with TRBD1. Germline V gene sequence: CDR1 SGHKS, CDR2 YYEKEE (reference sequence). J was trimmed by 0 bases and V by 4 bases; bases with no gene match: 3. The CDR3 extends over 15 amino acids. DNA for the CDR3: TGTGCCAGCAGCAGGGGGCTTTCAACTAATGAAAAACTGTTTTTT. This sequence encodes CASSRGLSTNEKLFF.

The chain carries TRBV5-4 and TRBJ2-3, with a weak D call TRBD1 (6 bases). Germline V gives CDR1 SGHNT, CDR2 YYREEE (reference sequence). CDR3 length equals 17 residues. V was shortened by 4 bases and J by 2 bases, with 20 bases between the two germline ends. CDR3 sequence reads: CASSTDRSRSFTDTQYF. In DNA form, the CDR3 reads TGTGCCAGCAGCACAGACAGGTCACGATCCTTCACAGATACGCAGTATTTT.

The gene calls are TRBV29-1 and TRBJ2-7; D gene uncertain. There are 11 residues in the CDR3. V dropped 4 bases and J dropped 0 bases, with 4 bases sitting between them. CDR1 is SQVTM, CDR2 ANQGSEA, per germline. CDR3 sequence reads: CSVASSYEQYF. The DNA for the CDR3 is TGCAGCGTTGCGAGCTCCTACGAGCAGTACTTC.

A few counts support this clone. The chain has TRBV2 and TRBJ2-2; the match to TRBD2 covers 8 bases. J was trimmed by 5 bases and V by 7 bases; bases with no gene match: 9. This CDR3 contains 15 residues. Germline lookup yields CDR1 SNHLY and CDR2 FYNNEI. The CDR3 sequence: CASNRGTRLTGELFF. CDR3 in DNA: TGTGCCAGCAATAGGGGGACTAGATTGACCGGGGAGCTGTTTTTT.

This clone was observed a handful of times. This sequence joins TRBV18 and TRBJ1-4; D not certain. There are 14 residues in the CDR3. The germline CDR1 and CDR2 sequences are KGHSH and LQKENI. The V and J ends lost 3 bases and 10 bases respectively, with 15 bases between them. The CDR3 reads CASSPGLTDGKLFF. As DNA, the CDR3 is TGTGCCAGCTCACCCGGACTGACGGATGGAAAACTGTTTTTT. The variable domain in full, completed from reference TRBV18 and TRBJ1-4, reads NAGVMQNPRHLVRRRGQEARLRCSPMKGHSHVYWYRQLPEEGLKFMVYLQKENIIDESGMPKERFSAEFPKEGPSILRIQQVVRGDSAAYFCASSPGLTDGKLFFGSGTQLSVL.

The gene calls are TRBV7-9 and TRBJ2-5; TRBD2 is a possible D gene (5 bases). The CDR3 extends over 14 amino acids. Germline assignment: CDR1 SEHNR and CDR2 FQNEAQ (reference sequence). V was cut by 3 bases and J by 3 bases, with 11 bases left in between. This chain's CDR3 is CASSFFRGEETQYF. In DNA form, the CDR3 reads TGTGCCAGCAGCTTCTTCCGGGGAGAAGAGACCCAGTACTTC.

The chain links TRBV27 to TRBJ2-1; TRBD1 matches at 7 bases. The junction had 10 bases not matched to a gene; V was cut back by 5 bases and J by 0 bases. The length of the CDR3 is 17 residues. Germline lookup yields CDR1 MNHEY and CDR2 SMNVEV (reference sequence). The CDR3 here is CASSPRGQPSSYNEQFF. The CDR3 coding sequence is TGTGCCAGCAGTCCCCGGGGACAGCCAAGCTCCTACAATGAGCAGTTCTTC.

This clone is termed medium-sized. The V and J genes are TRBV6-5 and TRBJ1-2; no firm D call. The CDR3 has 14 amino acids. Trimming removed 3 bases from V and 4 bases from J, with 12 bases in between. Germline V gene lookup returns CDR1 MNHEY and CDR2 SVGAGI. The CDR3 here is CASSYKSGSYGYTF. In DNA, the CDR3 is TGTGCCAGCAGTTATAAGTCGGGATCCTATGGCTACACCTTC.

This clone was observed once. V gene TRBV7-8 combines with J gene TRBJ1-2, with TRBD1 as a possible D gene (6 bases). CDR3 length equals 19 residues. Per the germline V gene, CDR1 is SGHVS and CDR2 is FQNEAQ. Trimming removed 0 bases at V and 7 bases at J, with 27 bases between. This CDR3 is CASSLAPGTRSQRKVGYTF. The DNA for the CDR3 is TGTGCCAGCAGCTTAGCCCCCGGGACAAGGTCCCAGCGAAAAGTTGGCTACACCTTC.

Of note for this clone: A read error may produce the germline difference seen at one junction end. This chain joins TRBV7-9 and TRBJ2-2, with 9 nucleotides matching TRBD1. From germline, CDR1 is SEHNR and CDR2 FQNEAQ (reference sequence). CDR3 length equals 18 residues. The DNA for the CDR3 is TGTTCCAGCAGCCGTCCCGGGACAGGGAGCCCCGGGTCCGGGGAGCTGTTTTTT. Protein: CSSSRPGTGSPGSGELFF.

This chain joins TRBV28 and TRBJ1-1; D is possibly TRBD1 (5 bases). CDR1 and CDR2 from the germline V gene are MDHEN and SYDVKM. Trimming took 2 bases from V and 0 from J, leaving 22 bases between them. This CDR3 region has 19 residues. CDR3 nucleotide sequence: TGTGCCAGCAGTTTAGGATTTGCGGCAGGGCGTTTTATGAACACTGAAGCTTTCTTT. Protein product: CASSLGFAAGRFMNTEAFF. Complete variable domain (other parts from reference TRBV28 and TRBJ1-1): DVKVTQSSRYLVKRTGEKVFLECVQDMDHENMFWYRQDPGLGLRLIYFSYDVKMKEKGDIPEGYSVSREKKERFSLILESASTNQTSMYLCASSLGFAAGRFMNTEAFFGQGTRLTVV.

The V and J genes are TRBV5-1 and TRBJ1-3; tentative D call: TRBD1 (6 bases). Trimming pared 0 bases from V and 2 bases from J, leaving 12 bases between. The CDR3 is 16 amino acids. Germline-derived CDR1 and CDR2 are SGHRS and YFSETQ. DNA of the CDR3: TGCGCCAGCAGCTTGGGGGGGGGCCGGACTGGAAACACCATATATTTT. Protein: CASSLGGGRTGNTIYF.